The TCR beta chain described here comes from a study of blood T cell repertoires in COVID-19 (dated by TCRdb to the early 2020s). Study-level background: Collaborator samples came from the United States, Italy and Spain and covered acute and convalescent phases of COVID-19. The prospective study material was composed of cDNA or gDNA derived from T cells, B-cell-depleted T cells, or PBMCs. Deeply sampled blood TCRbeta repertoires from subjects exposed to, actively infected with, or recovered from COVID-19 were included in the dataset. The repertoires were made available in a free public database intended to serve as a resource for research on the immune response to SARS-CoV-2. The samples were drawn from the first 160 participants of the ongoing ImmuneRACE study and from some 1,300 subjects provided by 6 global collaborators. Sample metadata almost always included a de-identified subject ID, COVID-19 status, age in years and sex. Where available, HLA class I and class II types were obtained from metadata supplied by the sample provider rather than from assay-based typing.

The immunoSEQ Assay, a bias-controlled multiplex PCR, was used to amplify TCRbeta CDR3 regions from genomic DNA. In the original analysis: The number of nucleated cells in each sample was estimated from the amplification of reference gene primers within the assay. To quantify the absolute abundance of each unique TCRbeta CDR3 rearrangement, sequence reads were collapsed and filtered. For each sample, productive Simpson clonality was calculated by taking the square root of Simpson's diversity index across productive rearrangements. TCRdb carries this immuneACCESS record with in-frame sequences only. Its versions omit some clonotypes, under half of them owing to an unresolved V gene in the studies checked, with the rest unexplained. The V and J calls and the clone size are those of that table, but D and trimming were determined from the DNA. This sample gives 470,000 or so clones in total; roughly 88% of them show up just once. The leading ten clones occupy approximately 3.2% of the sample.

Each collaborating institution followed its own protocols to collect whole blood in K2EDTA tubes. For TCRbeta analysis, collaborators shipped samples as frozen whole blood, isolated PBMCs, or DNA extracted from either of those sample types. About this clone: What antigen it recognizes has not been identified. No much larger clonotype is one base removed from it; base qualities were not supplied.

CDR1 is given as LNHDA and CDR2 as SQIVND, both from the germline V gene (reference sequence). Trimming costs V 5 bases and J 4 bases, and their ends lie 14 bases apart. Its CDR3 holds 14 amino acids, cysteine through phenylalanine. The read is trimmed to its CDR3 DNA, 42 bases read in frame from base 1. Study-wide conclusions, independent of this receptor: The quantity of clinical and demographic metadata differed by source and by participant and was supplied without curation.

The receptor was isolated from a human donor in a cohort sampled during active COVID-19. Source material: peripheral blood. The chain is made from TRBV19 and TRBJ2-5, with a weak D call of TRBD2 (5 bases match). CDR3 sequence: CASSPRGWGETQYF. The DNA is as follows: TGTGCCAGTAGTCCCCGGGGTTGGGGAGAGACCCAGTACTTC. This CDR3, with the reference TRBV19 and TRBJ2-5 proteins standing in past its ends, gives the full variable domain DGGITQSPKYLFRKEGQNVTLSCEQNLNHDAMYWYRQDPGQGLRLIYYSQIVNDFQKGDIAEGYSVSREKKESFPLTVTSAQKNPTAFYLCASSPRGWGETQYFGPGTRLLVL.